These 5 T cell receptor beta chains were sequenced from one sample in a study of shared clonotypes between healthy human individuals. Clones were sequenced by immunoSEQ multiplex PCR, and TCRdb holds only the in-frame ones, with some missing. The sample carries approximately 1.5 million clones, approximately 98.5% recorded once. The sequencing input was naive CD4+ T cells sorted from blood. Stated subset: CD45RA+ positively selected. The source of these receptors is a man aged 25 to 45 in good health.

V is TRBV5-1 and J is TRBJ2-2, with 7 bases fitting TRBD1. The germline V gene has CDR1 SGHRS and CDR2 YFSETQ. The CDR3 totals 15 residues. V was pared by 9 bases and J by 0 bases, with 8 bases of the junction left unmatched. The chain's CDR3 is CATHSTGTNTGELFF. CDR3 sequence (DNA): TGCGCCACCCATTCGACAGGGACGAACACCGGGGAGCTGTTTTTT.

The chain couples TRBV29-1 to TRBJ2-2; tentatively, D is TRBD1 (6 bases). The V end lost 4 bases, the J end lost 4 bases, and 10 bases lay between the germline ends. In germline, CDR1 is SQVTM, CDR2 ANQGSEA. This CDR3 is 13 amino acids long. CDR3 sequence reads: CSVGGHGTGELFF. The CDR3, as DNA: TGCAGCGTTGGGGGGCACGGCACCGGGGAGCTGTTTTTT.

The chain is built from TRBV9 and TRBJ2-7, with D perhaps assigned TRBD1 or TRBD2 (5 bases each). Germline V CDR1 and CDR2: SGDLS, YYNGEE. The V and J ends lost 4 bases and 3 bases respectively, with 14 bases between them. This CDR3 has 14 amino acids. CDR3 protein: CASSPPGPDYEQYF. The CDR3 region has the DNA TGTGCCAGCAGCCCCCCGGGACCCGACTACGAGCAGTACTTC.

The chain employs TRBV6-6 and TRBJ2-7; TRBD2 aligns across 7 bases. The germline CDR1 and CDR2 sequences are MNHNY and SVGAGI (reference sequence). The CDR3 is 15 residues long. Trimming at V came to 0 bases and at J to 5 bases, leaving 7 bases not matched to a gene. The CDR3, as DNA: TGTGCCAGCAGTTACTCAGGCGGGAGTGAAGACGAGCAGTACTTC. Residues: CASSYSGGSEDEQYF.

The chain has TRBV28 and TRBJ2-1, with D possibly TRBD1 on 5 matching bases. V lost 7 bases to trimming and J lost 1 base, with 17 bases between them. The CDR3 has 16 amino acids. Per germline, CDR1 MDHEN and CDR2 SYDVKM. CDR3 coding DNA: TGTGCCAGCAACGAGTGGCGAGCAGGGTCCTACAATGAGCAGTTCTTC. It yields the protein CASNEWRAGSYNEQFF.